This TCR beta chain is from a study of beta chain features in type 1 diabetes. The isolated RNA, all of it, was reverse transcribed, so expressed TCRB transcripts were what got sequenced. Sequenced by immunoSEQ multiplex PCR; TCRdb stores in-frame clones only, minus some. The profile shows just over 450,000 clones, roughly 30% of them singletons. General study points: The study found moderately but significantly shorter TCRB CDR3s in all four CD4+ subsets of Type 1 diabetes patients. Healthy donors had naive, central memory and Treg TCRB repertoires that appeared less similar than those seen among patients. Researchers caution that PCR might favor shorter templates, equally among patients and controls.

The germline CDR1 and CDR2 sequences are SGHKS and YYEKEE (reference sequence). This CDR3 spans 11 amino acids. Deletions cut 1 base from V and 6 bases from J, with 3 bases between. Notes on this clone: Its antigen is still unknown.

The gene calls are TRBV5-5 and TRBJ2-3; D is unresolved. This clonotype was obtained from a man aged 18 to 30 in good health. The sequencing input was naive CD4+ T cells from blood. Here the CDR3 reads CASSLSDTQYF. CDR3 bases: TGTGCCAGCAGCTTGTCGGATACGCAGTATTTT.